The 31 T cell receptor beta chains presented below share a single source sample, sequenced in a study of blood T cell repertoires in COVID-19 (dated by TCRdb to 2018 to 2021). Library preparation employed the immunoSEQ multiplex PCR assay. TCRdb provides this immuneACCESS table in a form limited to in-frame rearrangements. Some clones are lacking; in checked studies, under half of them reflect an unresolved V gene, and why the rest are absent is not known. This sample lists hundreds of thousands of clones; roughly 86% were detected once. The ten largest clones represent about 8.6% of the sample. The sample was peripheral blood. The source is a man aged 18-30 years with active or convalescent COVID-19.

The CDR3 spells CASSQDPVSGGPENQETQYF. CDR3 coding DNA: TGTGCCAGCAGCCAAGATCCTGTTAGCGGGGGGCCGGAAAACCAAGAGACCCAGTACTTC. This chain links TRBV3-1 (or the pseudogene TRBV3-2) with TRBJ2-5, with 10 bases that match TRBD2. Germline lookup yields CDR1 LGHDT and CDR2 YNNKEL (reference sequence). The CDR3 extends over 20 amino acids. V shed 0 bases and J 0 bases; nucleotides not matched to a gene: 13.

The chain joins TRBV5-6 to TRBJ1-3, with TRBD1 matching 11 bases. The CDR3 has 15 amino acids. J lost 7 bases, V lost 3 bases, and 6 bases had no gene match. CDR1 SGHDT and CDR2 YYEEEE come from the germline V gene. CDR3 sequence (DNA): TGTGCCAGCAGCTCCTGGGGACAGGGGGGGAACACCATATATTTT. This translates into CASSSWGQGGNTIYF.

This chain joins TRBV11-2 and TRBJ2-1; D remains ambiguous. The V and J ends lost 5 bases and 9 bases respectively, with 8 bases between them. CDR3 size: 11 residues. The V gene's germline CDR1 is SGHAT and CDR2 FQNNGV. The CDR3 DNA sequence: TGTGCCAGCAGCCCCGCGGCTGAGCAGTTCTTC. It specifies CASSPAAEQFF.

The genes are TRBV14 and TRBJ1-3, with TRBD1 as a possible D gene (5 bases). V lost 0 bases and J 7 bases, leaving 13 bases between the germline ends. This CDR3 region has 15 residues. Germline values: CDR1 SGHDN, CDR2 FVKESK. The CDR3 region has the DNA TGTGCCAGCAGCCAAGATGGGGGGTTCTGGAACACCATATATTTT. It translates to CASSQDGGFWNTIYF. Using reference TRBV14 and TRBJ1-3 for the parts outside the CDR3, the full variable domain is EAGVTQFPSHSVIEKGQTVTLRCDPISGHDNLYWYRRVMGKEIKFLLHFVKESKQDESGMPNNRFLAERTGGTYSTLKVQPAELEDSGVYFCASSQDGGFWNTIYFGEGSWLTVV.

The chain carries TRBV4-3 and TRBJ1-3, with TRBD1 identical over 7 bases. Germline trimming cut 0 bases from V and 2 bases from J; bases unmatched to any gene: 7. Per germline, CDR1 LGHNA and CDR2 YSLEER. CDR3 length: 17 amino acids. CDR3 loop: CASSQDRRDRTGNTIYF. The CDR3 DNA is TGCGCCAGCAGCCAAGACAGGAGGGACAGAACTGGAAACACCATATATTTT.

This chain connects TRBV11-3 to TRBJ2-3; no clear D. Germline V gene data show CDR1 as SGHNT and CDR2 as YENEEA. Trimming removed 4 bases at V and 0 bases at J, with 8 bases between. The CDR3 is 14 residues long. The CDR3 sequence: CASSSYKSTDTQYF. DNA of the CDR3: TGTGCCAGCAGCTCGTACAAGAGCACAGATACGCAGTATTTT.

The chain has TRBV5-6 and TRBJ1-1; TRBD1 is a possible D gene (6 bases). Germline lookup yields CDR1 SGHDT and CDR2 YYEEEE. The V and J ends lost 0 bases and 4 bases respectively, with 7 bases between them. The CDR3 spans 13 residues. CDR3 protein: CASSLDRATEAFF. CDR3 DNA sequence: TGTGCCAGCAGCTTGGACAGGGCCACTGAAGCTTTCTTT.

The chain has TRBV3-1 (or the pseudogene TRBV3-2) and TRBJ2-3; D call uncertain. Trimming cost V 3 bases and J 6 bases, with 16 bases left between them. Per the germline V gene, CDR1 is LGHDT and CDR2 is YNNKEL (reference sequence). The CDR3 spans 15 residues. CDR3 in amino acids: CASSQAVVGADTQYF. Here the CDR3 DNA reads TGTGCCAGCAGCCAGGCTGTCGTCGGAGCTGATACGCAGTATTTT.

The J gene is TRBJ2-7, the V gene TRBV25-1; TRBD1 matches at 7 bases. This CDR3 is built from 14 residues. The V and J ends lost 4 bases and 2 bases, in that order; junction bases with no gene match: 5. Looked up from germline, CDR1 is MGHDK and CDR2 is SYGVNS. The CDR3 sequence is CASSANRGTYEQYF. For the CDR3, the DNA is TGTGCCAGCAGTGCCAACAGGGGAACCTACGAGCAGTACTTC.

The chain links TRBV6-1 to TRBJ2-7, with 10 positions matching TRBD2. Per the germline V gene, CDR1 is MNHNS and CDR2 is SASEGT. The CDR3 consists of 15 residues. The trim removed 2 bases at V and 0 bases at J, leaving 1 base unmatched. As DNA, the CDR3 is TGTGCCAGCAGTGAACTAGCGGGGGCCTCCTACGAGCAGTACTTC. Translation: CASSELAGASYEQYF.

This sequence joins TRBV12-5 and TRBJ2-1, with 8 bases aligning to TRBD2. Germline V gene sequence: CDR1 LGHNT, CDR2 FRNRAP. This CDR3 comprises 13 residues. V was clipped by 5 bases and J by 8 bases; unmatched bases: 5. CDR3 nucleotides: TGTGCTAGTGGTGTTAGCGGGGAATATGAGCAGTTCTTC. It specifies CASGVSGEYEQFF.

This chain uses TRBV7-9 with TRBJ1-2, with D tentatively TRBD1 (6 bases). V lost 4 bases to trimming and J lost 2 bases, with 14 bases between them. CDR1 and CDR2 (germline): SEHNR, FQNEAQ (reference sequence). This CDR3 spans 15 amino acids. CDR3 in amino acids: CASSSYRDRNYGYTF. The CDR3 bases are TGTGCCAGCAGCTCATACAGGGATCGCAACTATGGCTACACCTTC.

Note on this clone: At the DNA level, this CDR3 is encoded by other sequences in the same sample as well. This chain uses TRBV6-6 with TRBJ1-2, with TRBD1 as a possible D gene (5 bases). The V end lost 3 bases, the J end lost 4 bases, and 9 bases lay between the germline ends. CDR3 length equals 13 residues. The germline CDR1 and CDR2 sequences are MNHNY and SVGAGI (reference sequence). The CDR3 reads CASSYGGVYGYTF. The DNA for the CDR3 is TGTGCCAGCAGTTATGGGGGGGTCTATGGCTACACCTTC.

V is TRBV5-1 and J is TRBJ1-2, with 11 positions matching TRBD1. Germline-derived CDR1 and CDR2 are SGHRS and YFSETQ. The length of the CDR3 is 16 residues. V lost 1 base to trimming and J lost 7 bases; unmatched junction nucleotides: 9. Here the CDR3 reads CASSLTPGQGVGGYTF. CDR3 in DNA: TGCGCCAGCAGCTTGACTCCGGGACAGGGGGTTGGTGGCTACACCTTC.

The V gene is TRBV5-4, the J gene TRBJ1-1; 10 bases align to TRBD1. CDR1 is SGHNT, CDR2 YYREEE, per germline (reference sequence). Trimming cost V 0 bases and J 11 bases; bases outside gene matches: 7. This CDR3 region has 14 residues. CDR3 in amino acids: CASSLGRQGAMAFF. The CDR3 DNA reads as TGTGCCAGCAGCTTGGGCCGACAGGGGGCCATGGCTTTCTTT.

The rearrangement joins TRBV7-9 to TRBJ2-1; 12 bases are a match to TRBD1. Germline values: CDR1 SEHNR, CDR2 FQNEAQ (reference sequence). The CDR3 length is 16 residues. The V gene end was trimmed by 5 bases and the J gene end by 5 bases; junction bases not matched to a gene: 7. CDR3 region: CASSTGGTGGHNEQFF. The CDR3 region has the DNA TGTGCCAGCAGCACCGGGGGGACAGGGGGCCACAATGAGCAGTTCTTC.

The rearrangement links TRBV9 to TRBJ2-1, with TRBD1 as a possible D gene (5 bases). Trimming took 0 bases from V and 1 from J, leaving 8 bases between them. The CDR3 has 15 residues. Looked up from germline, CDR1 is SGDLS and CDR2 is YYNGEE. Written as DNA, the CDR3 is TGTGCCAGCAGCGTAGACCAGGGTTCCTACAATGAGCAGTTCTTC. It yields the protein CASSVDQGSYNEQFF.

The chain carries TRBV9 and TRBJ1-3, with D possibly being TRBD1 (6 bases). V lost 0 bases to trimming and J lost 3 bases, with 7 bases between them. This CDR3 has 14 amino acids. From germline, CDR1 is SGDLS and CDR2 YYNGEE. CDR3 nucleotide sequence: TGTGCCAGCAGCGTAGGAGGGGGTGGAAACACCATATATTTT. This encodes CASSVGGGGNTIYF.

V and J are TRBV6-2 or TRBV6-3 and TRBJ1-2; maybe TRBD1 (5 bases). The V gene lost 5 bases and the J gene lost 5 bases, with 18 bases spanning the gap. The CDR3 has 15 amino acids. CDR1 and CDR2 from the germline V gene are MNHEY and SVGEGT. The CDR3 sequence is CASSQAGTPVYGYTF. The CDR3 bases are TGTGCCAGCAGTCAAGCAGGGACTCCTGTTTATGGCTACACCTTC.

V gene TRBV7-2 combines with J gene TRBJ2-7, with 8 bases matching TRBD1. V lost 5 bases, J lost 6 bases, and 12 bases stayed unmatched. CDR3 length: 15 residues. Germline CDR1 SGHTA, CDR2 FQGNSA. The CDR3 spells CASSPRTGKASEQYF. The CDR3 DNA is TGTGCCAGCAGCCCTAGGACAGGGAAGGCATCCGAGCAGTACTTC.

The rearrangement joins TRBV6-6 to TRBJ1-1, with D possibly matching TRBD1 (6 bases). Germline V gene data show CDR1 as MNHNY and CDR2 as SVGAGI (reference sequence). Deletions cut 4 bases from V and 0 bases from J, with 12 bases between. The CDR3 sequence is 15 residues long. The CDR3 DNA reads TGTGCCAGCAGTTGGATCACAGGGATGAACACTGAAGCTTTCTTT. It is translated as CASSWITGMNTEAFF.

This chain uses TRBV9 with TRBJ2-2; a weak D match, TRBD2 (5 bases). Deletions cut 0 bases from V and 4 bases from J, with 10 bases between. The germline V gene encodes CDR1 SGDLS and CDR2 YYNGEE. This CDR3 region has 15 residues. CDR3 in amino acids: CASSVAGKSTGELFF. DNA of the CDR3: TGTGCCAGCAGCGTAGCGGGGAAGAGCACCGGGGAGCTGTTTTTT. Using reference TRBV9 and TRBJ2-2 for the parts outside the CDR3, the full variable domain is DSGVTQTPKHLITATGQRVTLRCSPRSGDLSVYWYQQSLDQGLQFLIQYYNGEERAKGNILERFSAQQFPDLHSELNLSSLELGDSALYFCASSVAGKSTGELFFGEGSRLTVL.

The J gene is TRBJ1-4, the V gene TRBV21-1. TRBV21-1 is termed a pseudogene. This CDR3 contains 17 residues. CDR3 bases: TGTGCCAGCAGCACACGGGGGGTGGGCCTCGAGGAGGAAAAACTGTTTTTT. Translating it yields CASSTRGVGLEEEKLFF.

CDR3 loop: CASSQKIQVGSGDSYEQYF. The CDR3 nucleotides read TGCGCCAGCAGCCAAAAAATTCAAGTCGGGTCAGGGGACTCCTACGAGCAGTACTTC. This rearrangement joins TRBV4-1 to TRBJ2-7, with D possibly TRBD1 on 6 matching bases. CDR3 length: 19 residues. From germline, CDR1 is MGHRA and CDR2 YSYEKL. Between the trimmed V and J ends, which lost 2 bases and 0 bases, there was a span of 23 bases.

This chain links TRBV27 with TRBJ2-2; no definite D call. The V gene lost 0 bases and the J gene lost 1 base, with 18 bases spanning the gap. This CDR3 is built from 19 residues. CDR1 is MNHEY and CDR2 is SMNVEV in the germline V gene (reference sequence). CDR3 sequence reads: CASSLSWFVARQNTGELFF. The CDR3 DNA reads as TGTGCCAGCAGTTTATCTTGGTTCGTGGCCAGACAGAACACCGGGGAGCTGTTTTTT.

The chain recombines TRBV5-8 with TRBJ1-6; D is unresolved. Per the germline V gene, CDR1 is SGHTS and CDR2 is YDEGEE. Trimming left V 0 bases short and J 13 bases short, with 17 bases between. The CDR3 spans 15 residues. CDR3 bases: TGTGCCAGCAGCTTGGGGTCTGGGTTTATGGGCCCCCTCCACTTT. It yields the protein CASSLGSGFMGPLHF.

The V and J genes are TRBV9 and TRBJ1-2; 8 nucleotides line up with TRBD1. The germline gives CDR1 SGDLS, CDR2 YYNGEE. The CDR3 runs to 15 residues. With 4 bases clipped from V and 4 bases from J, the junction kept 9 bases outside the gene matches. CDR3 sequence reads: CASSLTGQGLYGYTF. In DNA, the CDR3 is TGTGCCAGCAGCCTAACCGGACAGGGACTCTATGGCTACACCTTC. The full variable domain, its missing parts supplied by reference TRBV9 and TRBJ1-2, is DSGVTQTPKHLITATGQRVTLRCSPRSGDLSVYWYQQSLDQGLQFLIQYYNGEERAKGNILERFSAQQFPDLHSELNLSSLELGDSALYFCASSLTGQGLYGYTFGSGTRLTVV.

The J gene is TRBJ2-7, the V gene TRBV6-5, with 7 bases identical to TRBD1. Germline assignment: CDR1 MNHEY and CDR2 SVGAGI. Trimming removed 6 bases from V and 3 bases from J; junction bases left unmatched: 8. The CDR3 extends over 14 amino acids. CDR3 residues: CASRAGTVIYEQYF. The CDR3 bases are TGTGCCAGCAGGGCCGGGACAGTCATCTACGAGCAGTACTTC.

The chain recombines TRBV7-9 with TRBJ2-3; 7 nucleotides align to TRBD1. The trim removed 5 bases at V and 3 bases at J, leaving 8 bases unmatched. The CDR3 covers 15 residues. Germline V CDR1 and CDR2: SEHNR, FQNEAQ (reference sequence). The CDR3 sequence: CASSIEGQATDTQYF. DNA of the CDR3: TGTGCCAGCAGCATAGAAGGACAGGCGACAGATACGCAGTATTTT.

This rearrangement joins TRBV2 to TRBJ1-5, with 10 bases that match TRBD1. Trimming cost V 6 bases and J 5 bases; bases outside gene matches: 1. Per germline, CDR1 SNHLY and CDR2 FYNNEI. The CDR3 is 13 amino acids. This CDR3 reads CASRGQGDQPQHF. CDR3 DNA sequence: TGTGCCAGCAGAGGACAGGGGGATCAGCCCCAGCATTTT.

The chain uses TRBV5-5 and TRBJ1-1; D not certain. The CDR3 is made up of 13 amino acids. V lost 4 bases, J lost 4 bases, and 11 bases lay in between. The germline V gene encodes CDR1 SGHKS and CDR2 YYEKEE (reference sequence). This chain's CDR3 is CASSVLRGTEAFF. The CDR3 nucleotides read TGTGCCAGCAGCGTCCTTCGGGGCACTGAAGCTTTCTTT.